These 16 T cell receptor beta chains share one sample of origin, sequenced in a study of cytomegalovirus exposure and HLA in healthy donors. Sequencing used immunoSEQ multiplex PCR; TCRdb keeps in-frame clones, though not all of them. The sample has tens of thousands of clones; around 81% are singletons. Sequencing input: PBMCs. These TCRs come from a man aged 25 to 40 in good health and CMV-seronegative.

The chain uses TRBV6-6 and TRBJ1-4, with no clear D. V lost 2 bases and J 7 bases, leaving 11 bases between the germline ends. This CDR3 region has 14 residues. Germline V gene lookup returns CDR1 MNHNY and CDR2 SVGAGI (reference sequence). The CDR3 loop reads CASSYGEESEKLFF. The CDR3 DNA follows: TGTGCCAGCAGTTACGGGGAGGAAAGTGAAAAACTGTTTTTT.

The chain uses TRBV30 and TRBJ1-3, with D hard to call. CDR1 and CDR2 from the germline V gene are GTSNPN and SVGIG (reference sequence). The CDR3 contains 14 residues. The V gene lost 0 bases and the J gene lost 1 base, with 7 bases spanning the gap. The CDR3 nucleotides read TGTGCCTGGAGTGTAACGGGGTCTGGAAACACCATATATTTT. Protein sequence: CAWSVTGSGNTIYF.

The J gene is TRBJ2-3, the V gene TRBV5-1; a weak D match, TRBD2 (5 bases). Per the germline V gene, CDR1 is SGHRS and CDR2 is YFSETQ. The CDR3 consists of 13 residues. With 7 bases removed from V and 2 bases from J, the gap between germline ends came to 11 bases. CDR3 loop: CASGLSPTDTQYF. The CDR3 nucleotides are TGCGCCAGCGGACTTAGCCCCACAGATACGCAGTATTTT.

This clone has just a few counts. The rearrangement uses TRBV6-6 and TRBJ2-1; D gene ambiguous. This CDR3 region has 14 residues. The germline V gene has CDR1 MNHNY and CDR2 SVGAGI (reference sequence). Trimming removed 5 bases at V and 0 bases at J, with 8 bases between. The CDR3 sequence is CASSQSSSYNEQFF. As DNA, the CDR3 is TGTGCCAGCAGTCAGTCCAGCTCCTACAATGAGCAGTTCTTC.

V gene TRBV5-1 combines with J gene TRBJ1-5; TRBD1 matches 7 bases. Germline V CDR1 and CDR2: SGHRS, YFSETQ. Germline trimming cut 4 bases from V and 8 bases from J; bases unmatched to any gene: 9. The CDR3 has 14 residues. In DNA, the CDR3 is TGCGCCAGCAGCGGGGGACAGCCTCATGAGCCCCAGCATTTT. As protein: CASSGGQPHEPQHF.

The chain couples TRBV28 to TRBJ2-7; D is undetermined. This CDR3 has 12 amino acids. Deletions cut 6 bases from V and 4 bases from J, with 10 bases between. Germline V gene data show CDR1 as MDHEN and CDR2 as SYDVKM. Here the CDR3 reads CASSLGNYEQYF. CDR3 nucleotides: TGTGCCAGCAGCCTTGGCAATTACGAGCAGTACTTC.

The chain combines TRBV4-3 with TRBJ1-2, with 9 nucleotides matching TRBD1. Germline assignment: CDR1 LGHNA and CDR2 YSLEER. V shed 5 bases and J 4 bases; nucleotides not matched to a gene: 5. This CDR3 is 14 amino acids long. The CDR3 spells CASSYGTGLYGYTF. The DNA of the CDR3 is TGCGCCAGCAGCTACGGGACAGGGCTCTATGGCTACACCTTC.

V gene TRBV5-5 combines with J gene TRBJ2-7; 8 bases agree with TRBD1. Germline lookup yields CDR1 SGHKS and CDR2 YYEKEE (reference sequence). V trimming: 4 bases; J trimming: 0 bases; junction bases outside the gene matches: 3. The CDR3 runs 14 residues. DNA for the CDR3: TGTGCCAGCAGCCTGGACAGGGCCTCCTACGAGCAGTACTTC. Protein: CASSLDRASYEQYF.

The V gene is TRBV30, the J gene TRBJ1-2; D is possibly TRBD1 (6 bases). The CDR3 contains 17 residues. Germline assignment: CDR1 GTSNPN and CDR2 SVGIG (reference sequence). V lost 0 bases and J lost 2, with 19 bases in between. CDR3 sequence: CAWSVQGSNRDNYGYTF. The DNA of the CDR3 is TGTGCCTGGAGTGTACAAGGCTCCAACAGGGACAACTATGGCTACACCTTC.

The chain uses TRBV5-8 and TRBJ1-1; 11 bases line up with TRBD1. The CDR3 is made up of 16 amino acids. Germline CDR1 and CDR2: SGHTS and YDEGEE. V lost 4 bases and J lost 5; bases outside the gene matches: 10. The CDR3 protein is CASSLWTGGEVTEAFF. The CDR3 DNA reads TGTGCCAGCAGCCTCTGGACAGGGGGCGAGGTAACTGAAGCTTTCTTT. Full variable domain (missing parts from reference TRBV5-8 and TRBJ1-1): EAGVTQSPTHLIKTRGQQATLRCSPISGHTSVYWYQQALGLGLQFLLWYDEGEERNRGNFPPRFSGRQFPNYSSELNVNALELEDSALYLCASSLWTGGEVTEAFFGQGTRLTVV.

The CDR3 loop is CASSTPGAVGELFF. The CDR3 DNA sequence: TGTGCCAGCAGTACTCCCGGAGCGGTCGGGGAGCTGTTTTTT. This sequence joins TRBV27 and TRBJ2-2, with D perhaps TRBD2 (5 bases). V was shortened by 5 bases and J by 7 bases, with 14 bases between the two germline ends. Germline CDR1 is MNHEY and CDR2 is SMNVEV (reference sequence). The CDR3 sequence is 14 residues long.

This clone appeared once. This sample includes further DNA sequences coding for the same CDR3. The rearrangement uses TRBV18 and TRBJ2-1; 7 positions agree with TRBD1. The CDR3 contains 15 residues. Germline lookup yields CDR1 KGHSH and CDR2 LQKENI. V shed 1 base, J shed 3 bases, and the junction held 3 bases outside the gene matches. The CDR3 nucleotides are TGTGCCAGCTCACCACGGGACAGTTACTACAATGAGCAGTTCTTC. This sequence encodes CASSPRDSYYNEQFF.

The chain employs TRBV9 and TRBJ2-5; a weak D match, TRBD2 (5 bases). CDR3 length: 14 residues. The V gene's germline CDR1 is SGDLS and CDR2 YYNGEE. The V and J ends lost 4 bases and 1 base respectively, with 11 bases between them. CDR3: CASSPGGLQETQYF. Here the CDR3 DNA reads TGTGCCAGCAGCCCCGGCGGGCTCCAAGAGACCCAGTACTTC.

This clone was observed a handful of times. The chain couples TRBV6-4 to TRBJ2-1, with TRBD2 as a possible D gene (5 bases). Between the trimmed V and J ends, which lost 0 bases and 5 bases, there was a span of 8 bases. The CDR3 is 14 amino acids. Germline CDR1 reads MRHNA; CDR2 reads SNTAGT. The CDR3 sequence: CASSDSGENNEQFF. The DNA of the CDR3 is TGTGCCAGCAGTGACTCGGGAGAAAACAATGAGCAGTTCTTC.

The rearrangement uses TRBV7-9 and TRBJ1-2; D gene unclear. Trimming took off 3 bases at V and 7 bases at J, with 18 bases between the two ends. This CDR3 contains 15 residues. Germline V gene data show CDR1 as SEHNR and CDR2 as FQNEAQ (reference sequence). CDR3 loop: CASSFDAGRESGYTF. CDR3 bases: TGTGCCAGCAGCTTCGATGCCGGGAGGGAGAGTGGCTACACCTTC.

The J gene is TRBJ2-2, the V gene TRBV2; TRBD2 matches 7 bases. The CDR3 length is 14 residues. The V and J ends lost 0 bases and 8 bases, in that order; junction bases with no gene match: 3. Germline CDR1 reads SNHLY; CDR2 reads FYNNEI. This CDR3 is CASSEATREGELFF. For the CDR3, the DNA is TGTGCCAGCAGTGAAGCGACGCGGGAGGGGGAGCTGTTTTTT.